This T cell receptor beta chain appears in the sequencing data of a study of blood T cell repertoires in COVID-19 (dated by TCRdb to 2018 to 2021). The study in broad terms: Samples from collaborators originated in the United States, Italy and Spain and spanned both the acute and convalescent phases of COVID-19. The material from the prospective study consisted of cDNA or gDNA derived from T cells, B-cell-depleted T cells, or PBMCs. Subjects who had been exposed to COVID-19, were actively infected with it, or had recovered from it provided the deeply sampled blood TCRbeta repertoires that made up the dataset. A freely available public database, intended as a resource for researchers studying the immune response to SARS-CoV-2, is where the repertoires were released. Samples came from the ongoing ImmuneRACE study (first 160 participants) plus 1,254 subjects from 6 global collaborators. Sample metadata almost always included a de-identified subject ID, COVID-19 status, age in years and sex. Where HLA class I and class II types were available, the types were taken from metadata supplied by the sample provider, not from assay-based typing. What the research found in general, with its limitations: How much clinical and demographic metadata was included differed by source and by participant, and the metadata was provided uncurated.

TCRbeta CDR3 regions were amplified from genomic DNA using the immunoSEQ Assay, a bias-controlled multiplex PCR. Regarding the original processing steps: The number of nucleated cells in each sample was estimated from the amplification of reference gene primers within the assay. Sequence reads were collapsed and filtered to measure the absolute abundance of every unique TCRbeta CDR3 rearrangement. For each sample, productive Simpson clonality was calculated by taking the square root of Simpson's diversity index across productive rearrangements. TCRdb's version of the immuneACCESS table is confined to in-frame rearrangements and falls short of the full clone set. An unresolved V gene accounts for under half of the shortfall where checked; the remainder is of unknown origin. The V and J calls and clone size come from that table; D and trimming were worked out from the DNA. The sample table lists some 190,000 clones, about 81% of them with a count of one. Clones ranked in the top ten supply around 8% of the sample.

In Seattle, one collaborating source enrolled patients while the infection was active and tracked those patients longitudinally over the course of disease. Whole blood was collected in K2EDTA tubes by collaborating institutions according to the institutions' own protocols. For TCRbeta analysis, collaborator samples were shipped as frozen whole blood, as isolated PBMCs, or as DNA extracted from either sample type. This clone was recorded only once. It has no known antigen specificity. No base-level quality is on record; no much larger clone is a single base apart. Sequences SQVTM (CDR1) and ANQGSEA (CDR2) are obtained from the germline V gene. From the cysteine up to the phenylalanine, the CDR3 has a length of 16 residues. Only the CDR3 portion is preserved as DNA: 48 bases, with reading frame beginning at the first base. A distance of 21 bases separates the germline ends of V and J, which lose 4 bases and 4 bases respectively.

This clonotype was obtained from a woman aged 55-70 years with COVID-19, enrolled during active disease. The material sequenced was peripheral blood. The chain joins TRBV29-1 to TRBJ2-3; the best D guess is TRBD1, with 5 bases matching. The bases are TGCAGCGTTGCGTTCTTTACAGGACGTTTCGCAGATACGCAGTATTTT. It translates as CSVAFFTGRFADTQYF.